This T cell receptor beta chain was recorded in a study of T cells after yellow fever vaccination. Between the trimmed V and J ends, which lost 5 bases and 9 bases, there was a span of 10 bases. CDR1 is MDHEN and CDR2 is SYDVKM in the germline V gene. The CDR3 loop spans 12 amino acids. Comments on this clonotype: The antigen remains undetermined.

TCRdb recomputed calls from the 5' RACE reads with MiXCR, one row per CDR3 protein. The sample includes approximately 120,000 distinct CDR3 sequences, over 8% of them seen just once. Study conclusions and caveats: The secondary response peaked faster, at day 5 versus 15, but was weaker. CD4 and CD8 compartments shared a small share of clonotypes, likely from convergent recombination. In FACS-sorted repertoires, abundant clonotypes from the bulk population could appear as contaminants.

Sequencing used CD8+ T cells sorted from PBMCs, obtained on the day of the yellow fever booster vaccination. This receptor was obtained from a man aged 18 to 35 who received the YFV17D yellow fever vaccine. The chain carries TRBV28 and TRBJ2-2; a weak D match, TRBD2 (5 bases). In nucleotides, the CDR3 is TGTGCCAGCAGTCCGGACTCCCGGGAGCTGTTTTTT. This gives the protein CASSPDSRELFF.